The rows below give T cell receptor beta chains drawn from one sample of a study of Graves' ophthalmopathy and Graves' hyperthyroidism. TCRdb passed the multiplex PCR reads through MiXCR, listing each CDR3 protein once. The sample yields 350,000 or so distinct CDR3 sequences, about a sixth seen once. Source material: peripheral blood. All receptors derive from an adult man with Graves' ophthalmopathy. Each CDR3 is given with its conserved first and last residue. A D gene is named only where the DNA matches it firmly.

D: -; V: TRBV18; J: TRBJ2-7; CDR3: CASSPRYQGSSYEQYF
D: -; V: TRBV6-2/TRBV6-3; J: TRBJ2-7; CDR3: CASSPYYEQYF
D: -; V: TRBV29-1; J: TRBJ2-7; CDR3: CSVDCYYEQYF
D: TRBD1; V: TRBV6-1; J: TRBJ1-2; CDR3: CANHRDRGTGYTF
D: -; V: TRBV11-2; J: TRBJ2-7; CDR3: CASSVSVLPYEQYF
D: TRBD1; V: TRBV6-5; J: TRBJ2-7; CDR3: CASGQGVYEQYF
D: -; V: TRBV10-2; J: TRBJ1-1; CDR3: CASSESTVNTEAFF
D: TRBD1; V: TRBV29-1; J: TRBJ1-3; CDR3: CSVLTGGGNTIYF
D: TRBD2; V: TRBV19; J: TRBJ2-7; CDR3: CASTPNGRVSGGEQYF
D: -; V: TRBV12-3/TRBV12-4; J: TRBJ1-2; CDR3: CASSPFPGRKNYGYTF
D: -; V: TRBV28; J: TRBJ1-2; CDR3: CASSSRLPRGYTF
D: -; V: TRBV19; J: TRBJ1-5; CDR3: CASSIAGKGQPQHF
D: -; V: TRBV14; J: TRBJ2-7; CDR3: CASSQVGSGYEQYF
D: -; V: TRBV6-5; J: TRBJ1-1; CDR3: CASSYSNAGTEAFF
D: TRBD1; V: TRBV6-1; J: TRBJ2-7; CDR3: CASSLNPGTGHEQYF
D: -; V: TRBV30; J: TRBJ2-3; CDR3: CAWRRDGRTDTQYF
D: TRBD1; V: TRBV24-1; J: TRBJ2-7; CDR3: CATSDSNKGGPHSYEQYF
D: -; V: TRBV12-3/TRBV12-4; J: TRBJ2-5; CDR3: CARSLTVSETQYF
D: TRBD2; V: TRBV19; J: TRBJ2-2; CDR3: CASSIQSLAGGPNTGELFF
D: -; V: TRBV4-1; J: TRBJ1-2; CDR3: CASSQDPGQFYGYTF
D: TRBD2; V: TRBV20-1; J: TRBJ2-7; CDR3: CSASGTGGPFYEQYF
D: TRBD1; V: TRBV12-5; J: TRBJ2-7; CDR3: CASGLGDRVSEQYF